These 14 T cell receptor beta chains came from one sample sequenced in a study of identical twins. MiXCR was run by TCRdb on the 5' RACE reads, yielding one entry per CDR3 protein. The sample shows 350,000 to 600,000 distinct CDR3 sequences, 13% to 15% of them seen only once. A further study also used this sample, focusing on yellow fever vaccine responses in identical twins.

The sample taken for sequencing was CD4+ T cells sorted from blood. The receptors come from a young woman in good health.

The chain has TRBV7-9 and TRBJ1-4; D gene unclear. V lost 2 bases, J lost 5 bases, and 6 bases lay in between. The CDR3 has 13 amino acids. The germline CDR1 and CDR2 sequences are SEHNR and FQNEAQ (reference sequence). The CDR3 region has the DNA TGTGCCAGCAGCTTAAAACGGAATGAAAAACTGTTTTTT. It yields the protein CASSLKRNEKLFF.

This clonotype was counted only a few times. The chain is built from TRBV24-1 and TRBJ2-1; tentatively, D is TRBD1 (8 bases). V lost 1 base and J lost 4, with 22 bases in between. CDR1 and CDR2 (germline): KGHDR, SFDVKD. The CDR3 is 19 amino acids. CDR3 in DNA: TGTGCCACCAGTGATTTTAGGGCGGGTGACAGGGGACTATACAATGAGCAGTTCTTC. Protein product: CATSDFRAGDRGLYNEQFF.

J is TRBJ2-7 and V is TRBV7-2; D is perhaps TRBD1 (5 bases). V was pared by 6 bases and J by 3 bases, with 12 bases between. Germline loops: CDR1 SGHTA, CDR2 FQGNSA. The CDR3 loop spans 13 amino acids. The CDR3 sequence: CASSIAGRYEQYF. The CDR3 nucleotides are TGTGCCAGCAGTATAGCAGGGCGCTACGAGCAGTACTTC.

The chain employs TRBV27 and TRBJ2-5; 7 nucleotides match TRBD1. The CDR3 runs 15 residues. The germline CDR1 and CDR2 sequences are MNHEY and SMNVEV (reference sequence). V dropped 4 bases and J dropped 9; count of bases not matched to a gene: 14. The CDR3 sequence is CASSYSDRSKIPQYF. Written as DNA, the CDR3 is TGTGCCAGCAGTTACTCGGACAGGTCCAAGATTCCCCAGTACTTC.

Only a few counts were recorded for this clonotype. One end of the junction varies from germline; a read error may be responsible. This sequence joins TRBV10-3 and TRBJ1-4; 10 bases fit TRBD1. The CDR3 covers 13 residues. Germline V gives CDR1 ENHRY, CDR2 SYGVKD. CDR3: CAVRDRGNEKLFF. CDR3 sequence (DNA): TGTGCCGTCAGGGACAGGGGTAACGAAAAACTGTTTTTT.

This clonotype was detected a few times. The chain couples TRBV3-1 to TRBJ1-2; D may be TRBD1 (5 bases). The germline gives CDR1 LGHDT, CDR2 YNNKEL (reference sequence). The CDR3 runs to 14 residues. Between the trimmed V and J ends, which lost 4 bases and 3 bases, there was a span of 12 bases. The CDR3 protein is CASSRVDSHYGYTF. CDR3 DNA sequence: TGTGCCAGCAGCCGAGTCGACAGCCACTATGGCTACACCTTC.

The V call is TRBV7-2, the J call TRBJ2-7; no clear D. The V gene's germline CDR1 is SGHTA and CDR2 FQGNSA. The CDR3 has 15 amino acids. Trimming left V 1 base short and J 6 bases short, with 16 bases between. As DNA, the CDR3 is TGTGCCAGCAGCTTAGGGGGATCGGTTATCGGCGAGCAGTACTTC. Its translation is CASSLGGSVIGEQYF.

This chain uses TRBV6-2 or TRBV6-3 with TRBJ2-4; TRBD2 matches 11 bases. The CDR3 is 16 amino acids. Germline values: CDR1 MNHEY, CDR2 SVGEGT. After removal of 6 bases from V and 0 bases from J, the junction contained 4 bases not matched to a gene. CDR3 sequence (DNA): TGTGCCAGCAGCATAGCGGGAGGGCTAGCCAAAAACATTCAGTACTTC. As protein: CASSIAGGLAKNIQYF.

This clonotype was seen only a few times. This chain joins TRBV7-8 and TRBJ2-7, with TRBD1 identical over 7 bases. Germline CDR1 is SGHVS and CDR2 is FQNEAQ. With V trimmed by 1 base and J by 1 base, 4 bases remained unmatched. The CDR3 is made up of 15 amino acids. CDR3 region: CASSLVRTGSYEQYF. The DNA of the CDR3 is TGTGCCAGCAGCTTAGTCAGGACAGGATCCTACGAGCAGTACTTC.

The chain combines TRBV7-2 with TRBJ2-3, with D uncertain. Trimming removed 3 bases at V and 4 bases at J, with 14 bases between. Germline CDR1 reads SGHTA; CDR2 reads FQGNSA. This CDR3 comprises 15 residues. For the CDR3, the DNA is TGTGCCAGCAGCTTCTTTTCCGTCGTACCAGATACGCAGTATTTT. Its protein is CASSFFSVVPDTQYF.

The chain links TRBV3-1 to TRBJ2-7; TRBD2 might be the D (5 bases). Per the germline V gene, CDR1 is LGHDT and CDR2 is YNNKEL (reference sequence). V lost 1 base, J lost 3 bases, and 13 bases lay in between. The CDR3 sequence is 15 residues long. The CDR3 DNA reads TGTGCCAGCAGCCAAGGGGCGGGTGGAGGCTACGAGCAGTACTTC. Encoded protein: CASSQGAGGGYEQYF.

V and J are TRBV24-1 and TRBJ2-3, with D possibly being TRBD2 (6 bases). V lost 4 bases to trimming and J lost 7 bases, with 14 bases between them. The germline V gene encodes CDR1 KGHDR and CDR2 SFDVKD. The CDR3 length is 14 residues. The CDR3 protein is CATSEPGTAYTQYF. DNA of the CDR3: TGTGCCACCAGTGAACCCGGGACTGCCTATACGCAGTATTTT.

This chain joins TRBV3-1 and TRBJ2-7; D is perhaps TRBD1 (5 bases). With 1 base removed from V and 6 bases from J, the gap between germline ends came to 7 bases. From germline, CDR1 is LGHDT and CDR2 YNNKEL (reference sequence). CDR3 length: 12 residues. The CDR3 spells CASSQATGEQYF. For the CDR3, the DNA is TGTGCCAGCAGCCAAGCAACAGGCGAGCAGTACTTC.

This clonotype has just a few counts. CDR3 region: CASSLGEGIQPQHF. CDR3 sequence (DNA): TGCGCCAGCAGCTTGGGAGAAGGGATTCAGCCCCAGCATTTT. This rearrangement joins TRBV5-1 to TRBJ1-5; D not resolved. Germline loops: CDR1 SGHRS, CDR2 YFSETQ. V lost 0 bases and J 6 bases, leaving 10 bases between the germline ends. The CDR3 has 14 residues. Looking up the rest from reference TRBV5-1 and TRBJ1-5 gives the full variable domain: KAGVTQTPRYLIKTRGQQVTLSCSPISGHRSVSWYQQTPGQGLQFLFEYFSETQRNKGNFPGRFSGRQFSNSRSEMNVSTLELGDSALYLCASSLGEGIQPQHFGDGTRLSIL.